These 25 T cell receptor beta chains came from one sample sequenced in a study of T cells in Graves' hyperthyroidism and ophthalmopathy. Amplification yielded TCR beta CDR3 regions, with RNA transcripts as the source. Primed by the HTBI set, a first-round RT-PCR was run on the TCR CDR3. One entry per CDR3 protein results from TCRdb running MiXCR on the multiplex PCR reads. This sample yields some 380,000 distinct CDR3 sequences, of which approximately 12% are seen a single time; roughly 20% belongs to the top ten. The sequencing sample was made of blood. The origin of the receptors is a man aged 30-40 years with Graves' hyperthyroidism that later progressed to Graves' ophthalmopathy.

This clonotype was seen many times. J is TRBJ1-1 and V is TRBV28, with D hard to call. The CDR3 has 15 residues. The ends were cut back, 2 bases at V and 4 bases at J, with 14 bases in the middle. Germline V lookup: CDR1 MDHEN, CDR2 SYDVKM. CDR3 coding DNA: TGTGCCAGCAGTTTAATCCCTTCAAGAACCACTGAAGCTTTCTTT. It specifies CASSLIPSRTTEAFF.

This clonotype was counted a few times. One end of the junction fails to match germline, which may point to a read error. The chain has TRBV5-1 and TRBJ2-5; tentative D call: TRBD2 (5 bases). This CDR3 comprises 15 residues. Germline CDR1 and CDR2: SGHRS and YFSETQ. CDR3 sequence: CASSPRTGIQETQYF. CDR3 coding DNA: TGTGCCAGCAGCCCTCGGACTGGGATCCAAGAGACCCAGTACTTC.

The chain joins TRBV9 to TRBJ1-4; TRBD1 aligns across 8 bases. V was pared by 3 bases and J by 2 bases, with 3 bases of the junction left unmatched. Germline V gene sequence: CDR1 SGDLS, CDR2 YYNGEE. The CDR3 loop spans 15 amino acids. CDR3 nucleotides: TGTGCCAGCAGCGCAGGGGGCGGCACTAATGAAAAACTGTTTTTT. Protein: CASSAGGGTNEKLFF.

This clonotype came up many times. V is TRBV28 and J is TRBJ1-1; D is possibly TRBD1 (5 bases). The CDR3 has 12 residues. Germline CDR1 MDHEN, CDR2 SYDVKM. V lost 6 bases and J 6 bases, leaving 11 bases between the germline ends. In nucleotides, the CDR3 is TGTGCCAGCAGCCCGTGGGGGGCTGAAGCTTTCTTT. It encodes CASSPWGAEAFF.

This clonotype was observed a handful of times. The gene calls are TRBV6-1 and TRBJ1-6; D may be TRBD1 (5 bases). V was cut by 2 bases and J by 9 bases, with 14 bases left in between. This CDR3 has 15 amino acids. Germline lookup yields CDR1 MNHNS and CDR2 SASEGT. CDR3 in amino acids: CASSEIRGLGSPLHF. As DNA, the CDR3 is TGTGCCAGCAGTGAAATAAGGGGCTTGGGTTCACCCCTCCACTTT.

About this clonotype itself: The junction differs from germline at one of its ends, possibly a read error. The chain has TRBV20-1 and TRBJ2-3; D may correspond to TRBD1 or TRBD2 (5 bases each). Per germline, CDR1 DFQATT and CDR2 SNEGSKA (reference sequence). The CDR3 runs to 14 residues. CDR3 coding DNA: TGCAGTGCTAGATATGGGGCTAGCACCGATACGCAGTATTTT. Its translation: CSARYGASTDTQYF.

This chain's CDR3 is CASMVPGSYTF. The DNA for the CDR3 is TGTGCCAGCATGGTCCCAGGGAGCTACACCTTC. The V call is TRBV6-1, the J call TRBJ1-2, with a possible D match to TRBD1 (5 bases). Germline V gene lookup returns CDR1 MNHNS and CDR2 SASEGT. Trimming removed 7 bases at V and 9 bases at J, with 12 bases between. This CDR3 region has 11 residues.

This clonotype was detected a few times. V and J are TRBV28 and TRBJ2-1; D is possibly TRBD2 (6 bases). Trimming cost V 11 bases and J 9 bases, with 23 bases left between them. The CDR3 has 14 residues. The germline V gene encodes CDR1 MDHEN and CDR2 SYDVKM. CDR3 in DNA: TGTGCCCCTAGGAGAGCGGGCCTCCAGGGTGAGCAGTTCTTC. The encoded protein is CAPRRAGLQGEQFF.

The V call is TRBV7-9, the J call TRBJ2-2; D gene uncertain. The V end lost 6 bases, the J end lost 5 bases, and 7 bases lay between the germline ends. The CDR3 consists of 12 residues. CDR1 is SEHNR and CDR2 is FQNEAQ in the germline V gene (reference sequence). The CDR3 protein is CASRWKTGELFF. The CDR3 bases are TGTGCCAGCAGGTGGAAAACCGGGGAGCTGTTTTTT. The whole variable domain, remainder taken from reference TRBV7-9 and TRBJ2-2, is DTGVSQNPRHKITKRGQNVTFRCDPISEHNRLYWYRQTLGQGPEFLTYFQNEAQLEKSRLLSDRFSAERPKGSFSTLEIQRTEQGDSAMYLCASRWKTGELFFGEGSRLTVL.

The chain employs TRBV25-1 and TRBJ1-2; D is possibly TRBD1 (5 bases). The CDR3 is 13 residues long. Trimming cost V 11 bases and J 2 bases, with 15 bases left between them. From germline, CDR1 is MGHDK and CDR2 SYGVNS. Here the CDR3 DNA reads TGTGCCGCCAGAGGGGAATTCAACTATGGCTACACCTTC. This translates into CAARGEFNYGYTF.

J is TRBJ1-1 and V is TRBV25-1; no clear D gene. From germline, CDR1 is MGHDK and CDR2 SYGVNS. V was clipped by 4 bases and J by 1 base, with 13 bases between them. The CDR3 loop spans 15 amino acids. CDR3 coding DNA: TGTGCCAGCAGTGGCTTAGGGTTGGGGAACACTGAAGCTTTCTTT. As protein: CASSGLGLGNTEAFF.

Here the CDR3 DNA reads TGTGCCAGCAGCTTGAGTTCTTTTGCAGGGGCCCAAGAGACCCAGTACTTC. Encoded protein: CASSLSSFAGAQETQYF. The rearrangement joins TRBV7-2 to TRBJ2-5; D is perhaps TRBD1 (6 bases). The CDR3 has 17 residues. The ends were cut back, 3 bases at V and 1 base at J, with 18 bases in the middle. Looked up from germline, CDR1 is SGHTA and CDR2 is FQGNSA.

A few counts support this clonotype. J is TRBJ1-5 and V is TRBV9; D not certain. This CDR3 comprises 13 residues. Germline V CDR1 and CDR2: SGDLS, YYNGEE. Between the trimmed V and J ends, which lost 4 bases and 7 bases, there was a span of 12 bases. Written as DNA, the CDR3 is TGTGCCAGCAGCCGCCTCCCGGAACAGCCCCAGCATTTT. Its protein product is CASSRLPEQPQHF.

V usage is TRBV3-1 and J usage is TRBJ2-1, with D possibly matching TRBD2 (6 bases). CDR3 length: 17 amino acids. CDR1 and CDR2 from the germline V gene are LGHDT and YNNKEL (reference sequence). V lost 0 bases and J lost 6, with 18 bases in between. The CDR3 region has the DNA TGTGCCAGCAGCCAAGATCTGACGAGACTAGGGTTCAATGAGCAGTTCTTC. Residues: CASSQDLTRLGFNEQFF.

Only a few counts were recorded for this clonotype. The chain combines TRBV6-1 with TRBJ1-1; 7 bases fit TRBD1. The CDR3 runs to 11 residues. The germline gives CDR1 MNHNS, CDR2 SASEGT. The trim removed 7 bases at V and 11 bases at J, leaving 7 bases unmatched. The chain's CDR3 is CASNQGGGAFF. In nucleotides, the CDR3 is TGTGCCAGCAACCAGGGGGGTGGCGCTTTCTTT.

This clonotype was seen at least ten times. The V gene is TRBV11-3, the J gene TRBJ1-1; D call uncertain. This CDR3 region has 15 residues. The germline V gene encodes CDR1 SGHNT and CDR2 YENEEA. Between the trimmed V and J ends, which lost 5 bases and 1 base, there was a span of 14 bases. CDR3 sequence (DNA): TGTGCCAGCAGCCCCCGAGCGGCCACGAACACTGAAGCTTTCTTT. It yields the protein CASSPRAATNTEAFF.

This clonotype came up many times. The rearrangement joins TRBV12-3 or TRBV12-4 to TRBJ1-2; 9 nucleotides line up with TRBD1. The CDR3 consists of 14 residues. Trimming took 5 bases from V and 7 from J; bases not matched to a gene: 8. CDR3 protein: CASSPTGDRAGYTF. The CDR3 DNA reads as TGTGCCAGCAGTCCAACCGGGGACAGGGCTGGCTACACCTTC.

This clonotype was seen many times. The V call is TRBV12-3 or TRBV12-4, the J call TRBJ2-2; 9 bases fit TRBD1. This CDR3 is 19 amino acids long. The trim removed 8 bases at V and 1 base at J, leaving 17 bases unmatched. CDR3 in DNA: TGTGCCAGCTTCCTCCCGGGACAGGGTTATTCCCTGAACACCGGGGAGCTGTTTTTT. Translation: CASFLPGQGYSLNTGELFF.

This clonotype showed up many times. J is TRBJ2-7 and V is TRBV7-2, with TRBD1 identical over 9 bases. The germline V gene has CDR1 SGHTA and CDR2 FQGNSA. The trim removed 4 bases at V and 3 bases at J, leaving 7 bases unmatched. There are 15 residues in the CDR3. The CDR3 DNA follows: TGTGCCAGCAGCTCCGCCGGGACAGGGCGCTACGAGCAGTACTTC. Residues: CASSSAGTGRYEQYF.

This clonotype was counted many times. DNA of the CDR3: TGTGCCAGCATCCCCGACAACCAAGAGACCCAGTACTTC. This translates into CASIPDNQETQYF. This chain links TRBV9 with TRBJ2-5; no clear D. V shed 6 bases and J shed 0 bases, with 9 bases lying between them. CDR1 and CDR2 (germline): SGDLS, YYNGEE. This CDR3 comprises 13 residues.

This clonotype appeared many times. This chain joins TRBV28 and TRBJ2-3, with D possibly matching TRBD1 (7 bases). The CDR3 runs to 12 residues. V was pared by 5 bases and J by 9 bases, with 12 bases between. Germline-derived CDR1 and CDR2 are MDHEN and SYDVKM. The CDR3 loop is CASSDQGGTQYF. For the CDR3, the DNA is TGTGCCAGCAGTGACCAGGGGGGCACGCAGTATTTT.

This rearrangement joins TRBV5-4 to TRBJ1-1; 9 nucleotides agree with TRBD1. CDR1 is SGHNT and CDR2 is YYREEE in the germline V gene (reference sequence). The CDR3 has 15 residues. J was trimmed by 1 base and V by 7 bases; bases with no gene match: 8. CDR3 nucleotide sequence: TGTGCCAGCGCCCATGGGACAGGGCGGAACACTGAAGCTTTCTTT. Translated, it gives CASAHGTGRNTEAFF.

This clonotype was observed many times. CDR3 nucleotides: TGTGCCAGCAGCGTAGGCACTCCCACTGAAGCTTTCTTT. This codes for CASSVGTPTEAFF. The V and J genes are TRBV9 and TRBJ1-1; D ambiguous. V was trimmed by 0 bases and J by 4 bases, leaving 7 bases between them. The CDR3 is 13 residues long. Per germline, CDR1 SGDLS and CDR2 YYNGEE.

This clonotype was counted only a few times. V usage is TRBV5-4 and J usage is TRBJ1-2; tentatively, D is TRBD1 (6 bases). CDR3 length: 15 amino acids. Germline V gene data show CDR1 as SGHNT and CDR2 as YYREEE (reference sequence). Trimming shortened V by 0 bases and J by 2 bases, and 11 bases separated the two germline ends. CDR3 amino acids: CASSLENRENYGYTF. CDR3 coding DNA: TGTGCCAGCAGCTTGGAAAACAGGGAGAACTATGGCTACACCTTC.

Many counts were recorded for this clonotype. The chain uses TRBV3-1 and TRBJ1-1, with D unclear. Trimming took 1 base from V and 1 from J, leaving 4 bases between them. Germline-derived CDR1 and CDR2 are LGHDT and YNNKEL (reference sequence). The CDR3 sequence is 13 residues long. CDR3 in amino acids: CASSQVENTEAFF. The CDR3 DNA reads as TGTGCCAGCAGCCAAGTTGAGAACACTGAAGCTTTCTTT.